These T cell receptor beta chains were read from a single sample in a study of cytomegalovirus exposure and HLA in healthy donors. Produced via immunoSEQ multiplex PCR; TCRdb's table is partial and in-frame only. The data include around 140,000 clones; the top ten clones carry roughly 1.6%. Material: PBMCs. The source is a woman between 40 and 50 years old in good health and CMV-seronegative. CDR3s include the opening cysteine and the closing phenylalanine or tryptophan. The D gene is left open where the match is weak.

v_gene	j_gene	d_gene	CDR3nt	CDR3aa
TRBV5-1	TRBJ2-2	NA	TGCGCCAGCAGCTTGACACAGGTAGTCGCCGGGGAGCTGTTTTTT	CASSLTQVVAGELFF
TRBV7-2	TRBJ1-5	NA	TGTGCCAGCAGCTTAGGGGCGGGCCAGCGGGGCAATCAGCCCCAGCATTTT	CASSLGAGQRGNQPQHF
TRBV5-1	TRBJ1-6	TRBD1	TGCGCCAGCAGCTGGGACAGGGGGCAAAATTCACCCCTCCACTTT	CASSWDRGQNSPLHF
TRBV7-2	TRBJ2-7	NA	TGTGCCAGCAGCAAGCAGGGCGAGCAGTACTTC	CASSKQGEQYF
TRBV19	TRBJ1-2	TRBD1	TGTGCCAGTAGTAGACAGGGAGGTGGCTACACCTTC	CASSRQGGGYTF
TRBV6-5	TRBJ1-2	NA	TGTGCCAGCCATAGAACAGGGATCTTCTATGGCTACACCTTC	CASHRTGIFYGYTF
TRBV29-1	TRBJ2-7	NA	TGCAGCGTTCTCATGACAGCCGCCTACGAGCAGTACTTC	CSVLMTAAYEQYF
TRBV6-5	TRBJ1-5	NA	TGTGCCAGCAGCCAGACAGAATATAGCAATCAGCCCCAGCATTTT	CASSQTEYSNQPQHF
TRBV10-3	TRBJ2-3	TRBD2	TGTGCCATCAGTGAGTCTGGCGGGAGAGGAACGCAGTATTTT	CAISESGGRGTQYF
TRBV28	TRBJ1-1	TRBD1	TGTGCCAGCAGTTTTTACGAGGGGGCGAAAGCTTTCTTT	CASSFYEGAKAFF
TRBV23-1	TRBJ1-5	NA	TGCGCCAGCAGACACAGGGAAAAAAAGCAGCCCCAGCATTTT	CASRHREKKQPQHF
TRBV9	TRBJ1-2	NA	TGTGCCAGCAGCGTAGATGGGATGACAGCTTATGGCTACACCTTC	CASSVDGMTAYGYTF
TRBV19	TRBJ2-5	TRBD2	TGTGCCACGACAGGAGCGGGGGGCTTGGAGACCCAGTACTTC	CATTGAGGLETQYF
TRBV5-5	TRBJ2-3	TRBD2	TGTGCCAGCAGCCCAAGGGGGTCTAGCGGGGGGACGCGGGTAGATACGCAGTATTTT	CASSPRGSSGGTRVDTQYF
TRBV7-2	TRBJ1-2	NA	TGTGCCAGCAGCTTTTACGACCCCAAAGCGTATGGCTACACCTTC	CASSFYDPKAYGYTF
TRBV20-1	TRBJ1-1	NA	TGCAGTGCCCCACTCCAAAGGAGGGCTTTCTTT	CSAPLQRRAFF
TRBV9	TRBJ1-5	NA	TGTGCCAGCAGCGTAGCTGGCACAGGCGATCAGCCCCAGCATTTT	CASSVAGTGDQPQHF
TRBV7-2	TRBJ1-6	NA	TGTGCCAGCAGCTCGAATTCACCCCTCCACTTT	CASSSNSPLHF
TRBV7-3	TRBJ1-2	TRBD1	TGTGCCAGCAGCCTAGACAGGGATGCCTATGGCTACACCTTC	CASSLDRDAYGYTF
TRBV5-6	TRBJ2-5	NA	TGTGCCAGCAGCTTGGTTCAGGGGGGCGAAGAGACCCAGTACTTC	CASSLVQGGEETQYF
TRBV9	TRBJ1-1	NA	TGTGCCAGCAGCCCACTGTCCCATACTGAAGCTTTCTTT	CASSPLSHTEAFF
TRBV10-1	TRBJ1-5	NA	TGCGCCAGCAGTATAGGGGATAGCAATCAGCCCCAGCATTTT	CASSIGDSNQPQHF
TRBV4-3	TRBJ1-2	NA	TGCGCCAGCAGCCAAGATCGGGGGGCGGGTGGCTACACCTTC	CASSQDRGAGGYTF
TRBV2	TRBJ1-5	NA	TGTGCCAGCAGAACCGCTCATCGACAGTTAGATCAGCCCCAGCATTTT	CASRTAHRQLDQPQHF
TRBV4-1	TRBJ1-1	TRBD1	TGCGCCAGCAGCCAAGGACAGGGAACTGAAGCTTTCTTT	CASSQGQGTEAFF
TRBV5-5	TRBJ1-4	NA	TGTGCCAGCAGCTTGGCCCCCCCCGGCTCGGGGGAAAAACTGTTTTTT	CASSLAPPGSGEKLFF
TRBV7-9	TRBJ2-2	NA	TGTGCCAGCAGCTTAGAAAAGGCACTAGCGAACACCGGGGAGCTGTTTTTT	CASSLEKALANTGELFF
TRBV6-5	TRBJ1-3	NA	TGTGCCAGCAGTTACTCGGCGGGGAACTCTGGAAACACCATATATTTT	CASSYSAGNSGNTIYF
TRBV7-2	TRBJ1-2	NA	TGTGCCAGCAGCTCTGGAGGGGCAGATGGCTACACCTTC	CASSSGGADGYTF
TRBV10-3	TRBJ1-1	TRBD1	TGTGCCATCAGTGCGACAGGGTTTGCTGAAGCTTTCTTT	CAISATGFAEAFF
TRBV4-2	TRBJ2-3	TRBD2	TGTGCCAGCAGCCAAGATAGCGCGGGGGGAATCACAGATACGCAGTATTTT	CASSQDSAGGITDTQYF
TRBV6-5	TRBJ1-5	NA	TGTGCCAGCAGCCCCGCAGGGAATGCTCAGCCCCAGCATTTT	CASSPAGNAQPQHF
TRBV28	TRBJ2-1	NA	TGTGCCAGCAGCCTGCCCCAGGGAAACTACAATGAGCAGTTCTTC	CASSLPQGNYNEQFF
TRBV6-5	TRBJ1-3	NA	TGTGCCAGCAAGAGCTCTGGAAACACCATATATTTT	CASKSSGNTIYF
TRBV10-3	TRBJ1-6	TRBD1	TGTGCCATCAGTGGGACAGGGGATGCTTCACCCCTCCACTTT	CAISGTGDASPLHF
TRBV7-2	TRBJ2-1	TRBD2	TGTGCCAGCACCATACTTAGCGGGGGGGCTGGTGGGCAGTTCTTC	CASTILSGGAGGQFF
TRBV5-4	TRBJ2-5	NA	TGTGCCAGCAGTTCGCGGACCGAGGGAGAGACCCAGTACTTC	CASSSRTEGETQYF
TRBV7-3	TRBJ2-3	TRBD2	TGTGCCAGCAGCCACGGGGGGGGGCAAACAGATACGCAGTATTTT	CASSHGGGQTDTQYF
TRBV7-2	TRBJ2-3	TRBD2	TGTGCCAGCAGCCAGCAGGGAGGGGCCACAGATACGCAGTATTTT	CASSQQGGATDTQYF
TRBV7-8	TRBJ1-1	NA	TGTGCCAGCAGCTTAGGCCCTCGGGGGGCAGGCACTGAAGCTTTCTTT	CASSLGPRGAGTEAFF
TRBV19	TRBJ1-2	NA	TGTGCCAGTAATACTGGACAGTTCTATGGCTACACCTTC	CASNTGQFYGYTF
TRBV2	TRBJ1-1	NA	TGTGCCAGCAGTGAGAGGGCGGTGAACACTGAAGCTTTCTTT	CASSERAVNTEAFF
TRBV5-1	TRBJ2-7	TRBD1	TGCGCCAGCCCTCCGGGACAGGGGAGAAACTACGAGCAGTACTTC	CASPPGQGRNYEQYF
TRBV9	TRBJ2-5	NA	TGTGCCAGCAGCGTAGCTTGGGGGGTCCAAGAGACCCAGTACTTC	CASSVAWGVQETQYF
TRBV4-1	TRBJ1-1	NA	TGCGCCAGCAGCCAAGGCCTGCGAGCTTTCTTT	CASSQGLRAFF
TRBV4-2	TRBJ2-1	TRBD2	TGTGCCAGCAGCCAACTAGCGGGGGGTAACGGCAATGAGCAGTTCTTC	CASSQLAGGNGNEQFF
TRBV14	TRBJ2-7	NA	TGTGCCAGCAGCCAAGACGTCAGACGGAGCGCTTCCTACGAGCAGTACTTC	CASSQDVRRSASYEQYF
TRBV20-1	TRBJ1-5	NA	TGCAGTGCCGGGGAGGGGGAAGCCCAGCATTTT	CSAGEGEAQHF
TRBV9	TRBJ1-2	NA	TGTGCCAGCAGCCCGATGGTTGGGGGGTATGGCTACACCTTC	CASSPMVGGYGYTF
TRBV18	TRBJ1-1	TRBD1	TGTGCCAGCTCACCGCCCCTTCAGACAGGGCGGGGTAATCTGGCCATGAACACTGAAGCTTTCTTT	CASSPPLQTGRGNLAMNTEAFF
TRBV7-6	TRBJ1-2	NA	TGTGCCAGCAGCTTAATAGGGTGGAGCCCCAGGGATGGCTACACCTTC	CASSLIGWSPRDGYTF
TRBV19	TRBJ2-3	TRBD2	TGTGCCAGTAGTAGGGGGGGGGATACGCAGTATTTT	CASSRGGDTQYF